This TCR beta chain was sequenced in a study of regulatory T cells in long-lasting Graves disease. CDR1 and CDR2 (germline): SGHVS, FQNEAQ. The CDR3 consists of 14 residues. Turning to this clonotype: The antigen remains undetermined. An end of the junction differs from the germline gene, which may be a read error.

Regarding the study as a whole: Persistent disease favored TRBV28, TRBJ1-2 and TRBJ2-5.

Time point defined: newly diagnosed GD, antithyroid drugs for less than 3 months. Extracted RNA from PBMCs served as the source of the TCR library. Arm-PCR of CDR3 regions with iRepertoire HTBI primers generated TCR beta libraries. TCRdb re-called the multiplex PCR reads with MiXCR, one entry per CDR3 protein. This table has fewer than 650,000 distinct CDR3 sequences, roughly 15% appearing once. The data also belong to a second study, concerning T cells in Graves' hyperthyroidism and ophthalmopathy.

The V and J genes are TRBV7-8 and TRBJ2-2; TRBD2 might be the D (6 bases). The receptor comes from a woman in her twenties or thirties with Graves disease. The source was peripheral blood mononuclear cells (PBMCs), collected at new diagnosis, from a patient treated with antithyroid drugs. CDR3 bases: TGTGCCAGCAGCCCCGCTGGAGGGACCGAGGAGCTGTTTTTT. Its protein is CASSPAGGTEELFF.